The subject of this entry is one T cell receptor (beta chain). What it binds is not known. This sample includes further DNA sequences coding for the same CDR3. Profiling relied on immunoSEQ multiplex PCR, and the TCRdb table lists in-frame clones only, not all of them. The sample gives some 150,000 clones, roughly 85% of which show up once; roughly a quarter is in the top ten. The sample is drawn from a study of radiation and T cells in renal cell carcinoma. On the study more broadly: Nephrectomy followed 15 Gy stereotactic body radiation by 4 weeks.

Whole-study results and caveats: Pretreatment tumor biopsies were lacking, so baseline clonotypes are unknown. From baseline, blood top tumor clonotypes peaked at 2 weeks post-radiation.

Time point given: baseline pretreatment blood. Noted treatment: 15 Gy SBRT to primary tumor, nephrectomy 4 weeks later. The tumor was a clear cell renal cell carcinoma. The input for sequencing was blood, taken from a patient whose treatment included radiotherapy and nephrectomy. This receptor was taken from a woman between 50 and 59 years old with renal cell carcinoma.

The CDR3 coding sequence is TGTGCCAGCTCACCAGCAGGGCGGCAAGAGACCCAGTACTTC. It translates to CASSPAGRQETQYF. The chain joins TRBV18 to TRBJ2-5; weak D call: TRBD1 (5 bases). V shed 2 bases and J shed 2 bases, with 9 bases lying between them. This CDR3 contains 14 residues. CDR1 is KGHSH, CDR2 LQKENI, per germline.